Listed here are 2 T cell receptor beta chains from one sample, sequenced in a study of blood T cell repertoires in COVID-19. Profiled with immunoSEQ multiplex PCR; TCRdb holds only in-frame clones, not every one. The repertoire holds around 150,000 clones, 79% seen once, with about 8.7% in the top ten. The sequenced material came from peripheral blood. These receptors were taken from a man aged 45-60 years with active or convalescent COVID-19.

With regard to this clone: At the DNA level, this CDR3 is encoded by other sequences in the same sample as well. The chain carries TRBV18 and TRBJ2-7, with TRBD1 matching over 11 bases. Germline-derived CDR1 and CDR2 are KGHSH and LQKENI. Trimming took 3 bases from V and 2 from J; bases not matched to a gene: 0. CDR3 length: 14 amino acids. CDR3 region: CASSPGQGAYEQYF. CDR3 nucleotides: TGTGCCAGCTCACCGGGACAGGGGGCCTACGAGCAGTACTTC.

The chain links TRBV9 to TRBJ2-5, with D uncertain. Germline V gene data show CDR1 as SGDLS and CDR2 as YYNGEE. This CDR3 comprises 15 residues. Trimming took off 0 bases at V and 4 bases at J, with 13 bases between the two ends. The DNA of the CDR3 is TGTGCCAGCAGCGTAGGTGGAACGACGGGAGAGACCCAGTACTTC. Protein product: CASSVGGTTGETQYF.